This T cell receptor beta chain appears in the sequencing data of a study of radiotherapy plus CTLA-4 blockade in lung cancer. Study-level information: Of all patients, around 19% responded objectively and approximately 29% showed disease control. Findings of the study overall: The best prediction of response reportedly came from early blood T cell clone dynamics, with interferon-beta. Among blood TCR repertoires after radiotherapy plus ipilimumab, tumor-derived clones expanded.

Worth noting for this clone: Its antigen is currently unknown.

Participants had chemo-refractory metastatic non-small-cell lung cancer and were treated with focal radiation plus ipilimumab CTLA-4 blockade. Profiling relied on immunoSEQ multiplex PCR, and the TCRdb table lists in-frame clones only, not all of them. The sample yields around 110,000 clones, more than 75% seen once. The source of this sequence is a human donor with non-small cell lung cancer that progressed on radiotherapy plus ipilimumab. Some clones in this sample may be carry-over from other donors' samples. The sequencing here drew on peripheral blood, taken from a patient treated with radiotherapy plus ipilimumab.

CDR3 sequence: CASSSGQILLNTEAFF. The CDR3 DNA reads TGTGCCAGCAGCTCCGGACAGATTTTACTGAACACTGAAGCTTTCTTT. The V gene is TRBV11-2, the J gene TRBJ1-1, with D perhaps TRBD1 (6 bases). Germline CDR1 reads SGHAT; CDR2 reads FQNNGV. Trimming removed 4 bases at V and 0 bases at J, with 15 bases between. The CDR3 has 16 residues.